The entry that follows covers one TCR beta chain sequence. Antigen unknown. The V gene end was trimmed by 6 bases and the J gene end by 7 bases; junction bases not matched to a gene: 10. Germline loops: CDR1 GTSNPN, CDR2 SVGIG (reference sequence). This CDR3 has 14 residues. Every isolated RNA sample was fully reverse transcribed, so sequencing captured expressed TCRB transcripts. The table came from immunoSEQ multiplex PCR; TCRdb's copy has only in-frame clones and leaves some out. This table holds 150,000 to 200,000 clones, 63% found once. The data derive from a study of beta chain features in type 1 diabetes. For the study at large: Patients shared similar age, gender and cell yields with healthy donors. Study-wide results and limits: Among type 1 diabetes patients, VDJ junctions had fewer insertions and more deletions. A potential influence of HLA type upon TCRB rearrangement remained unresolved herein. Among patients with Type 1 diabetes, TCRB CDR3s were moderately but significantly shorter in every one of the four CD4+ subsets.

This clonotype originated in a man aged 25-40 years with type 1 diabetes. V usage is TRBV30 and J usage is TRBJ1-5, with 9 bases identical to TRBD1. The material sequenced was naive CD4+ T cells from blood. CDR3 protein: CACMPGTGRQPQHF. The DNA for the CDR3 is TGTGCCTGTATGCCCGGGACAGGGAGGCAGCCCCAGCATTTT.